One T cell receptor beta chain is described in this entry. No antigen is known for it. Clones were read by immunoSEQ multiplex PCR, and TCRdb kept only the in-frame ones, dropping some. The sample includes some 120,000 clones, about 93% of them seen just once. The sample is drawn from a study of T cell responses to AZD1222 COVID-19 vaccine. Study-wide findings and caveats: White British people made up most donors, females outnumbered males, and clonal diversity was possibly underestimated.

Germline CDR1 is MNHEY and CDR2 is SMNVEV (reference sequence). The V segment lost 6 bases and the J segment 2 bases; nucleotides outside the gene matches: 5. The CDR3 has 15 amino acids. This chain joins TRBV27 and TRBJ1-5, with 9 nucleotides matching TRBD1. Here the sequenced sample was peripheral blood, taken on day 0 of AZD1222 vaccination. The TCR sequence derives from an adult in good health. The CDR3 loop is CASSVDRGGNQPQHF. The CDR3 coding sequence is TGTGCCAGCAGCGTGGACAGGGGAGGCAATCAGCCCCAGCATTTT.